This T cell receptor (beta chain) was sequenced during a study of tumor-infiltrating lymphocytes in primary liver carcinoma. Co-extraction of both nucleic acids (RNA and DNA) used about 19-33 mg of unsorted bulk tissue. Using a constant-region primer together with ProtoScript II reverse transcriptase, TCR beta cDNA was made from around 500 ng of total RNA. A slightly modified ARM-PCR protocol with three nested multiplex PCR rounds produced these TCR beta libraries. The study ran its first two PCR rounds for roughly 10 cycles each, using TRBV1-TRBV30 forward primers and a C-beta reverse primer. MiXCR, run by TCRdb on the multiplex PCR reads, gives a single entry per CDR3 protein. The sample carries about 23,000 distinct CDR3 sequences, 70% to 80% recorded once. This clonotype has only a few counts. Its antigen is unidentified. This may be a read error, as it is one base from a much larger clone. Whole-study results and caveats: There were only about 7-25% of top clones found in all five tumor regions.

Trimming cost V 0 bases and J 4 bases; bases outside gene matches: 15. This CDR3 comprises 18 residues. Germline V lookup: CDR1 SGDLS, CDR2 YYNGEE. This clonotype was obtained from a woman in her thirties with primary liver carcinoma and hepatitis B virus infection. The sample was liver tumor tissue from sampling region 5. Subset of the sample: tumor region T5, tumor centre. This sequence joins TRBV9 and TRBJ2-7, with 8 bases fitting TRBD1. Here the CDR3 reads CASSVAPSQGDPTYEQYF. The CDR3 DNA follows: TGTGCCAGCAGCGTAGCCCCTTCACAGGGGGATCCCACTTACGAGCAGTACTTC.